The source of this TCR beta chain is a study of T cells in Graves' hyperthyroidism and ophthalmopathy. The CDR3 regions of TCR beta were amplified from RNA transcripts. A first-round RT-PCR of the TCR CDR3 used the HTBI primer set. TCRdb re-derived calls from the multiplex PCR reads in MiXCR, one entry per CDR3 protein. The table has around 560,000 distinct CDR3 sequences, over 15% seen once; the top ten hold 18%. Study conclusions and caveats: Most thyroid clonotypes expanded above 0.001 appeared in blood too.

Trimming left V 1 base short and J 8 bases short, with 12 bases between. The CDR3 has 14 residues. CDR1 is LGHDT and CDR2 is YNNKEL in the germline V gene (reference sequence). This clonotype was counted at least ten times. Its antigen remains unidentified. The TCR originated in a woman younger than 30 with Graves' hyperthyroidism. Material for sequencing was blood. The gene calls are TRBV3-1 and TRBJ2-1, with TRBD2 as a possible D gene (7 bases). CDR3 sequence reads: CASSQGSGGDEQFF. The DNA of the CDR3 is TGTGCCAGCAGCCAAGGTTCGGGGGGCGATGAGCAGTTCTTC.